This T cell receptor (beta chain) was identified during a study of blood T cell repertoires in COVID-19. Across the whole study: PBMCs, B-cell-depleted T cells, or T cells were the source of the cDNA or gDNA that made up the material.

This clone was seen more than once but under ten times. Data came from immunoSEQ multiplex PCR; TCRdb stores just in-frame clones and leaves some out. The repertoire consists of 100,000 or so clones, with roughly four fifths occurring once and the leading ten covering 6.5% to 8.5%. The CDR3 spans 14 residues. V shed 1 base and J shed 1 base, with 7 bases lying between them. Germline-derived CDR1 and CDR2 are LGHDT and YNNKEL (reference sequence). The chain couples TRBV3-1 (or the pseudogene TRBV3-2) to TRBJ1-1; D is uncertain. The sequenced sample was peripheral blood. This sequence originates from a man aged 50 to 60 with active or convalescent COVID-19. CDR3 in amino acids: CASSQGAGNTEAFF. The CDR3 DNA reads TGTGCCAGCAGCCAAGGGGCGGGGAACACTGAAGCTTTCTTT.